The 32 T cell receptor beta chains below all came from one sample that was sequenced in a study of T cell repertoires in cytomegalovirus infection. TCRdb re-analysed the reads in MiXCR, keeping a single row per CDR3 protein. This repertoire shows 150,000 to 180,000 distinct CDR3 sequences, 20% to 30% found once; its top ten account for roughly 9.7%. Sequencing was performed on PBMCs. All receptors derive from a human donor in good health (CMV status not recorded). Some clones in this sample may be carry-over from other donors' samples.

There are a few counts of this clonotype. The gene calls are TRBV19 and TRBJ2-5; the D is unclear. This CDR3 contains 13 residues. Trimming removed 2 bases from V and 7 bases from J, with 11 bases in between. Germline assignment: CDR1 LNHDA and CDR2 SQIVND (reference sequence). CDR3 sequence: CASSINVRSTQYF. The CDR3 DNA sequence: TGTGCCAGTAGTATAAACGTCCGATCGACCCAGTACTTC.

This clonotype has a count of ten or more. The rearrangement links TRBV12-3 or TRBV12-4 to TRBJ2-5; unclear D gene. CDR3 length equals 14 residues. V was clipped by 1 base and J by 5 bases, with 11 bases between them. The CDR3 sequence: CASSLDFGVETQYF. The CDR3, as DNA: TGTGCCAGCAGTTTAGATTTTGGGGTTGAGACCCAGTACTTC.

This clonotype was seen many times. The CDR3 DNA reads TGTGCCAGCAGCTTATCCCGGTGGGCAGATACGCAGTATTTT. Protein: CASSLSRWADTQYF. The rearrangement links TRBV7-2 to TRBJ2-3; the D is unclear. V lost 2 bases, J lost 4 bases, and 10 bases lay in between. Germline-derived CDR1 and CDR2 are SGHTA and FQGNSA. This CDR3 region has 14 residues. Full variable domain (rest looked up from reference TRBV7-2 and TRBJ2-3): GAGVSQSPSNKVTEKGKDVELRCDPISGHTALYWYRQSLGQGLEFLIYFQGNSAPDKSGLPSDRFSAERTGGSVSTLTIQRTQQEDSAVYLCASSLSRWADTQYFGPGTRLTVL.

The rearrangement links TRBV20-1 to TRBJ2-1; TRBD2 matches 7 bases. The trim removed 3 bases at V and 6 bases at J, leaving 11 bases unmatched. There are 15 residues in the CDR3. Germline V lookup: CDR1 DFQATT, CDR2 SNEGSKA (reference sequence). The chain's CDR3 is CSARRDGRRANEQFF. CDR3 DNA sequence: TGCAGTGCTAGGAGAGACGGGAGGCGGGCCAATGAGCAGTTCTTC.

The chain combines TRBV6-2 or TRBV6-3 with TRBJ2-1; the match to TRBD1 covers 10 bases. The CDR3 contains 15 residues. The germline gives CDR1 MNHEY, CDR2 SVGEGT. The J segment lost 5 bases and the V segment lost 9 bases, leaving 10 bases of the junction unmatched. The CDR3, as DNA: TGTGCCAGTAGCTTTGGCGGGACAGGGGACAATGAGCAGTTCTTC. It encodes CASSFGGTGDNEQFF.

The V call is TRBV5-6, the J call TRBJ2-7; D is possibly TRBD2 (6 bases). Trimming cost V 4 bases and J 4 bases, with 18 bases left between them. The V gene's germline CDR1 is SGHDT and CDR2 YYEEEE. This CDR3 is built from 15 residues. The CDR3: CASSVYNTGVYEQYF. In nucleotides, the CDR3 is TGTGCCAGCAGCGTCTATAACACGGGAGTTTACGAGCAGTACTTC.

This clonotype was picked up a small number of times. CDR3 coding DNA: TGTGCCAGCAGCAATCACAGGGAAGTGAGCACTGAAGCTTTCTTT. Translation: CASSNHREVSTEAFF. The V call is TRBV7-6, the J call TRBJ1-1; tentative D call: TRBD1 (6 bases). CDR1 and CDR2 (germline): SGHVS, FNYEAQ. V lost 5 bases and J 4 bases, leaving 17 bases between the germline ends. The CDR3 has 15 residues.

This clonotype was picked up a small number of times. V and J are TRBV7-2 and TRBJ2-5, with 11 bases that match TRBD2. The CDR3 totals 15 residues. Germline values: CDR1 SGHTA, CDR2 FQGNSA. Trimming removed 4 bases from V and 9 bases from J; junction bases left unmatched: 10. In nucleotides, the CDR3 is TGTGCCAGCAGCTCGTCCACTAGCGGGGGAGTGTCCCAGTACTTC. The encoded protein is CASSSSTSGGVSQYF.

This clonotype was seen a handful of times. This chain uses TRBV6-5 with TRBJ1-5, with 10 bases identical to TRBD1. CDR1 is MNHEY and CDR2 is SVGAGI in the germline V gene. The CDR3 consists of 14 residues. The V and J ends lost 2 bases and 7 bases, in that order; junction bases with no gene match: 2. The CDR3 here is CASSYGDRGQPQHF. Written as DNA, the CDR3 is TGTGCCAGCAGTTACGGGGACAGGGGCCAGCCCCAGCATTTT.

This clonotype was observed at least ten times. This rearrangement joins TRBV7-3 to TRBJ2-2, with unresolved D. The CDR3 runs 13 residues. The germline V and J ends were trimmed by 5 bases and 6 bases, with 10 bases remaining between them. CDR1 and CDR2 from the germline V gene are SGHTA and FQGTGA. CDR3 residues: CASSTQLAGELFF. DNA of the CDR3: TGTGCCAGCAGCACCCAACTTGCCGGGGAGCTGTTTTTT.

The rearrangement joins TRBV15 to TRBJ2-5; either TRBD1 or TRBD2 may supply D (5 bases each). The germline V and J ends were trimmed by 0 bases and 7 bases, with 9 bases remaining between them. The CDR3 is 13 residues long. Looked up from germline, CDR1 is LNHNV and CDR2 is YYDKDF (reference sequence). The CDR3 is CATSRDEGTTQYF. The CDR3 region has the DNA TGTGCCACCAGCAGAGATGAGGGGACGACCCAGTACTTC. Filled out from reference TRBV15 and TRBJ2-5, the complete variable domain reads DAMVIQNPRYQVTQFGKPVTLSCSQTLNHNVMYWYQQKSSQAPKLLFHYYDKDFNNEADTPDNFQSRRPNTSFCFLDIRSPGLGDTAMYLCATSRDEGTTQYFGPGTRLLVL.

This clonotype ranks as medium-sized. J is TRBJ2-5 and V is TRBV7-8, with 10 positions matching TRBD2. Germline V gene lookup returns CDR1 SGHVS and CDR2 FQNEAQ. Trimming took 5 bases from V and 3 from J; bases not matched to a gene: 3. The CDR3 is 14 residues long. CDR3 protein: CASSKLAGEETQYF. CDR3 bases: TGTGCCAGCAGCAAGCTAGCGGGAGAAGAGACCCAGTACTTC.

This clonotype was detected once. This rearrangement joins TRBV27 to TRBJ2-5; D is unclear. The length of the CDR3 is 13 residues. Germline CDR1 is MNHEY and CDR2 is SMNVEV (reference sequence). The V and J ends lost 7 bases and 4 bases respectively, with 13 bases between them. The CDR3 region is CASTLTPGETQYF. Here the CDR3 DNA reads TGTGCCAGCACCCTCACCCCGGGAGAGACCCAGTACTTC.

The rearrangement joins TRBV28 to TRBJ1-5; 7 bases are shared with TRBD1. V trimming: 6 bases; J trimming: 7 bases; junction bases outside the gene matches: 6. The CDR3 is 13 residues long. The germline V gene has CDR1 MDHEN and CDR2 SYDVKM. As DNA, the CDR3 is TGTGCCAGCAGCCCGGACAGGACCCAGCCCCAGCATTTT. Translation gives CASSPDRTQPQHF.

In this sample, this clonotype turned up a few times. The rearrangement uses TRBV7-2 and TRBJ2-3; the D gene is possibly TRBD1 (5 bases). Germline V gene lookup returns CDR1 SGHTA and CDR2 FQGNSA. This CDR3 spans 16 amino acids. Trimming left V 0 bases short and J 4 bases short, with 14 bases between. CDR3 DNA: TGTGCCAGCAGCTTAGCTAGCACTTGGGGCGCAGATACGCAGTATTTT. The encoded protein is CASSLASTWGADTQYF.

The J gene is TRBJ2-3, the V gene TRBV29-1; possible D gene TRBD1, 5 bases. The CDR3 is 13 amino acids. CDR1 is SQVTM and CDR2 is ANQGSEA in the germline V gene. With 5 bases removed from V and 0 bases from J, the gap between germline ends came to 9 bases. CDR3 region: CSVRKGSTDTQYF. The CDR3 nucleotides are TGCAGCGTTCGAAAGGGGAGCACAGATACGCAGTATTTT.

This clonotype appeared many times. V gene TRBV10-2 combines with J gene TRBJ2-5; 13 bases line up with TRBD2. V shed 7 bases, J shed 4 bases, and the junction held 9 bases outside the gene matches. Germline V gives CDR1 WSHSY, CDR2 SAAADI. This CDR3 contains 16 residues. Written as DNA, the CDR3 is TGCGCCAGCACCTCCTACCGACTAGCGGGGGGAGAGACCCAGTACTTC. Protein sequence: CASTSYRLAGGETQYF.

The chain recombines TRBV20-1 with TRBJ2-7; D uncertain. CDR1 is DFQATT, CDR2 SNEGSKA, per germline (reference sequence). The CDR3 has 11 residues. V was trimmed by 3 bases and J by 3 bases, leaving 6 bases between them. The CDR3 DNA is TGCAGTGCTAGCGACGTCTACGAGCAGTACTTC. This encodes CSASDVYEQYF.

This clonotype was counted many times. The chain carries TRBV6-2 or TRBV6-3 and TRBJ2-5; D uncertain. The CDR3 has 11 residues. V lost 6 bases and J 2 bases, leaving 4 bases between the germline ends. Germline CDR1 is MNHEY and CDR2 is SVGEGT. CDR3 protein: CASREQETQYF. Written as DNA, the CDR3 is TGTGCCAGCAGGGAACAAGAGACCCAGTACTTC.

This clonotype was seen ten or more times. This CDR3 is CASSLARQRAVYNEQFF. CDR3 bases: TGTGCCAGCAGCTTAGCCCGACAAAGGGCGGTCTACAATGAGCAGTTCTTC. V and J are TRBV7-2 and TRBJ2-1, with D hard to call. The CDR3 has 17 residues. Germline CDR1 and CDR2: SGHTA and FQGNSA. Trimming stripped 0 bases from V and 3 bases from J, with 15 bases between.

A few counts support this clonotype. The chain carries TRBV7-2 and TRBJ1-3; D uncertain. Germline lookup yields CDR1 SGHTA and CDR2 FQGNSA. V dropped 0 bases and J dropped 2 bases, with 8 bases sitting between them. The CDR3 is 15 amino acids. This CDR3 is CASSLAPQPGNTIYF. CDR3 sequence (DNA): TGTGCCAGCAGCTTAGCCCCCCAGCCTGGAAACACCATATATTTT.

This clonotype was seen many times. The V call is TRBV7-6, the J call TRBJ2-2; D might be TRBD1 (6 bases). Germline-derived CDR1 and CDR2 are SGHVS and FNYEAQ. Deletions cut 1 base from V and 4 bases from J, with 13 bases between. This CDR3 is 16 amino acids long. CDR3 protein: CASSLDSRGFTGELFF. The CDR3 bases are TGTGCCAGCAGCTTAGACTCCAGGGGATTCACCGGGGAGCTGTTTTTT.

The chain employs TRBV19 and TRBJ2-6, with D uncertain. V was cut by 8 bases and J by 1 base, with 15 bases left in between. Germline V gene data show CDR1 as LNHDA and CDR2 as SQIVND (reference sequence). The CDR3 sequence is 16 residues long. In nucleotides, the CDR3 is TGTGCCAGTGGGCCTCGTCAGGTGTCTGGGGCCAACGTCCTGACTTTC. It yields the protein CASGPRQVSGANVLTF.

There are many counts of this clonotype. This rearrangement joins TRBV28 to TRBJ2-3; 8 positions agree with TRBD2. Per germline, CDR1 MDHEN and CDR2 SYDVKM. The CDR3 covers 15 residues. Trimming took 5 bases from V and 2 from J; bases not matched to a gene: 6. Written as DNA, the CDR3 is TGTGCCAGCAGTGCCGCGGGGGGTCCCACAGATACGCAGTATTTT. Translation gives CASSAAGGPTDTQYF.

This chain joins TRBV7-9 and TRBJ2-7; 8 nucleotides line up with TRBD1. V lost 3 bases, J lost 5 bases, and 3 bases stayed unmatched. This CDR3 comprises 13 residues. CDR1 SEHNR and CDR2 FQNEAQ come from the germline V gene (reference sequence). The CDR3 here is CASSFRGQDEQYF. The DNA for the CDR3 is TGTGCCAGCAGCTTCAGGGGGCAGGACGAGCAGTACTTC.

This clonotype has more than one count but fewer than ten. V is TRBV7-9 and J is TRBJ2-7, with TRBD1 matching 7 bases. Germline CDR1 SEHNR, CDR2 FQNEAQ (reference sequence). V gave up 1 base and J gave up 5 bases; unmatched junction bases: 5. The CDR3 runs to 14 residues. The DNA for the CDR3 is TGTGCCAGCAGCTTAGTTGACAGGGCGGACGAGCAGTACTTC. It codes for CASSLVDRADEQYF.

This clonotype was recorded only once. This chain uses TRBV10-3 with TRBJ2-1; D perhaps matches TRBD2 (6 bases). CDR1 is ENHRY, CDR2 SYGVKD, per germline. The CDR3 is 15 residues long. Trimming took off 3 bases at V and 0 bases at J, with 9 bases between the two ends. The CDR3 sequence: CAISEAGSSYNEQFF. As DNA, the CDR3 is TGTGCCATCAGTGAAGCGGGTAGCTCCTACAATGAGCAGTTCTTC.

This clonotype has just a few counts. The J gene is TRBJ2-5, the V gene TRBV24-1; 9 bases line up with TRBD1. This CDR3 is 15 amino acids long. With 3 bases clipped from V and 5 bases from J, the junction kept 6 bases outside the gene matches. Germline-derived CDR1 and CDR2 are KGHDR and SFDVKD. The CDR3, as DNA: TGTGCCACCAGTGATATGACAGGGGGTGAGGAGACCCAGTACTTC. Its translation is CATSDMTGGEETQYF.

The V and J genes are TRBV5-6 and TRBJ1-2; perhaps TRBD1 as D (6 bases). The CDR3 totals 15 residues. Trimming cost V 5 bases and J 1 base, with 15 bases left between them. Germline V gene lookup returns CDR1 SGHDT and CDR2 YYEEEE. The CDR3 region has the DNA TGTGCCAGCAGTTCGACACGGACAGATAACTATGGCTACACCTTC. Translating it yields CASSSTRTDNYGYTF.

The chain has TRBV2 and TRBJ2-6, with D possibly matching TRBD1 (5 bases). There are 17 residues in the CDR3. Per germline, CDR1 SNHLY and CDR2 FYNNEI. V gave up 7 bases and J gave up 3 bases, with 19 bases separating them. CDR3 sequence reads: CASTAGATLYGANVLTF. As DNA, the CDR3 is TGTGCCAGCACCGCTGGGGCAACGCTCTATGGGGCCAACGTCCTGACTTTC.

This clonotype was seen a handful of times. The rearrangement uses TRBV14 and TRBJ1-1; D unresolved. V was cut by 0 bases and J by 1 base, with 6 bases left in between. The CDR3 sequence is 14 residues long. The germline V gene encodes CDR1 SGHDN and CDR2 FVKESK. In DNA form, the CDR3 reads TGTGCCAGCAGCCAAGATGGACGGAACACTGAAGCTTTCTTT. Amino acid sequence: CASSQDGRNTEAFF.

The chain employs TRBV27 and TRBJ1-1; no clear D gene. Per the germline V gene, CDR1 is MNHEY and CDR2 is SMNVEV (reference sequence). The CDR3 is 15 residues long. Deletions cut 2 bases from V and 5 bases from J, with 15 bases between. For the CDR3, the DNA is TGTGCCAGCAGTTTAAGTGGAGTCCTGGAGACTGAAGCTTTCTTT. Residues: CASSLSGVLETEAFF.